Presented here are 2 T cell receptor beta chains from one specimen sequenced in a study of blood T cell repertoires in COVID-19. Sequenced by immunoSEQ multiplex PCR; TCRdb stores in-frame clones only, minus some. The sample includes about 440,000 clones, 90% of them seen just once. The sample consisted of PBMCs or T cells enriched from blood (not recorded which). The receptors originated from a man aged 18 to 35 who had recovered from COVID-19.

J is TRBJ2-7 and V is TRBV27; TRBD1 matches 9 bases. From germline, CDR1 is MNHEY and CDR2 SMNVEV (reference sequence). V shed 6 bases and J 3 bases; nucleotides not matched to a gene: 9. The CDR3 is 15 residues long. The CDR3: CASSDSGQGIYEQYF. The CDR3 bases are TGTGCCAGCAGCGATTCGGGACAGGGTATCTACGAGCAGTACTTC.

This chain connects TRBV5-1 to TRBJ2-1, with D possibly being TRBD2 (6 bases). Between the trimmed V and J ends, which lost 0 bases and 12 bases, there was a span of 13 bases. The CDR3 has 13 amino acids. Germline assignment: CDR1 SGHRS and CDR2 YFSETQ. CDR3 in amino acids: CASSLGLEDAQFF. In DNA form, the CDR3 reads TGCGCCAGCAGCTTGGGACTAGAGGACGCGCAGTTCTTC.